The clone carrying this T cell receptor beta chain was observed many times. The data derive from a study of T cells in Graves' hyperthyroidism and ophthalmopathy. Amplification targeted TCR beta CDR3 regions from RNA transcripts. When the TCR CDR3 underwent first-round RT-PCR, the HTBI primer set was used. Using its own MiXCR run on the multiplex PCR reads, TCRdb lists one record per CDR3 protein. Among about 530,000 distinct CDR3 sequences listed, roughly 15% were seen once. Germline loops: CDR1 MNHEY, CDR2 SVGEGT. The CDR3 runs to 15 residues. Trimming cost V 0 bases and J 6 bases, with 12 bases left between them.

The V and J genes are TRBV6-2 or TRBV6-3 and TRBJ2-1; tentative D call: TRBD1 (6 bases). The sequence derives from a woman between 18 and 29 years old with Graves' ophthalmopathy. Sequencing used blood. In DNA, the CDR3 is TGTGCCAGCAGTTACTCGAAAGAAGGGGGCAATGAGCAGTTCTTC. Amino acid sequence: CASSYSKEGGNEQFF.